The rows below give T cell receptor beta chains drawn from one sample of a study of T cell responses to AZD1222 COVID-19 vaccine. Libraries were prepared by immunoSEQ multiplex PCR; TCRdb keeps only in-frame clonotypes and omits some of them. The sample consists of around 150,000 clones, 92% of them appearing once. Here the sequenced sample was peripheral blood, taken 28 days after the second AZD1222 dose. These receptors came from an adult who received the AZD1222 COVID-19 vaccine. The CDR3 runs from the conserved cysteine through the conserved F or W. Each record gives: V gene, D gene, J gene, CDR3 protein, CDR3 DNA. A D gene is named only where the DNA matches it firmly.

TRBV19	TRBD1	TRBJ1-4	CASSTGQYNEKLFF	TGTGCCAGTAGCACGGGACAGTATAATGAAAAACTGTTTTTT
TRBV29-1	TRBD1	TRBJ2-2	CSVATGDVRPSGELFF	TGCAGCGTTGCGACAGGGGATGTCCGTCCCTCCGGGGAGCTGTTTTTT
TRBV29-1	NA	TRBJ1-3	CSVETAGNTIYF	TGCAGCGTTGAAACAGCTGGAAACACCATATATTTT
TRBV4-1	TRBD1	TRBJ1-1	CASSLVTGDEAFF	TGCGCCAGCAGCCTTGTAACAGGGGATGAAGCTTTCTTT
TRBV28	NA	TRBJ1-2	CASSSATGIAHGYTF	TGTGCCAGCAGTTCCGCGACAGGAATAGCCCATGGCTACACCTTC
TRBV7-2	NA	TRBJ1-1	CASSPRTVNTEAFF	TGTGCCAGCAGCCCTAGGACAGTGAACACTGAAGCTTTCTTT
TRBV28	TRBD1	TRBJ1-2	CASCLTGSYGYTF	TGTGCCAGCTGCTTGACAGGGAGCTATGGCTACACCTTC
TRBV28	NA	TRBJ1-1	CASILNTEAFF	TGTGCCAGCATCCTGAACACTGAAGCTTTCTTT
TRBV4-2	NA	TRBJ1-4	CASSQEGAGRREKLFF	TGTGCCAGCAGCCAAGAGGGAGCGGGGAGGCGGGAAAAACTGTTTTTT
TRBV30	NA	TRBJ1-3	CAWSASSSPISSGNTIYF	TGTGCCTGGAGTGCCTCTTCCTCTCCCATCAGCTCTGGAAACACCATATATTTT